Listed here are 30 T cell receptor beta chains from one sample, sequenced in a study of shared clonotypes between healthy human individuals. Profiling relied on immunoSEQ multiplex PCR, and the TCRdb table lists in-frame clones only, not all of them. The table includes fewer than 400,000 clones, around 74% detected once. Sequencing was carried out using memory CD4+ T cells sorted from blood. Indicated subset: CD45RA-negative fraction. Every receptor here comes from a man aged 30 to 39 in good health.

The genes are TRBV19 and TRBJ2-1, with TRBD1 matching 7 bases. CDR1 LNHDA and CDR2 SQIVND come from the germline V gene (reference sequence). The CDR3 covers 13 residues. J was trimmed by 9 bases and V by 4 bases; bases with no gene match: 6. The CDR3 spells CASSKEGGGEQFF. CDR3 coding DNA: TGTGCCAGTAGTAAGGAAGGGGGCGGTGAGCAGTTCTTC.

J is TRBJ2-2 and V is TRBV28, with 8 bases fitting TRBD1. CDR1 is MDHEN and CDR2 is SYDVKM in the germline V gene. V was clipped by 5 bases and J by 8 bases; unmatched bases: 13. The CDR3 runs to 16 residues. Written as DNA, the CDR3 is TGTGCCAGCAGTCCCTCGACAGGGGAAGCGGTTGGGGAGCTGTTTTTT. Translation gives CASSPSTGEAVGELFF.

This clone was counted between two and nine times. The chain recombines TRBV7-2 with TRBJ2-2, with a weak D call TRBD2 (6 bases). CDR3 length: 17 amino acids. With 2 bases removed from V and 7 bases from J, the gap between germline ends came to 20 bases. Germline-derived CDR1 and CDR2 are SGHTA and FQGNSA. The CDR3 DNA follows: TGTGCCAGCAGCTTACTCTTTCGGGGGACCGGCGGCGGGGAGCTGTTTTTT. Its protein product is CASSLLFRGTGGGELFF.

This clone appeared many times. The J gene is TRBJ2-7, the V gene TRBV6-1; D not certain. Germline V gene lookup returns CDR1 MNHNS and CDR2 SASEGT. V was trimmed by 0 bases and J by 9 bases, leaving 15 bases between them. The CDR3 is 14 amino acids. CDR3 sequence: CASSEATRGIGQYF. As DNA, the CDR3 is TGTGCCAGCAGTGAAGCAACACGCGGAATTGGGCAGTACTTC.

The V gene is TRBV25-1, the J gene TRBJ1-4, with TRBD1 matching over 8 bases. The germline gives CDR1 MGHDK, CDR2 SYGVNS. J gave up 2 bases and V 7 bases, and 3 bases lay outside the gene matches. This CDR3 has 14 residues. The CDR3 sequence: CASTGGRTNEKLFF. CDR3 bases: TGTGCCAGCACAGGGGGCCGTACTAATGAAAAACTGTTTTTT.

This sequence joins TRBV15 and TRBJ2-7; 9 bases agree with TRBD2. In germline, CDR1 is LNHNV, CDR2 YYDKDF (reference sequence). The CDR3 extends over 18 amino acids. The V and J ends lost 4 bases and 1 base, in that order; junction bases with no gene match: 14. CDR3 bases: TGTGCCACCAGCACCAAGATTTATAGCGGGAGTCAATCCTACGAGCAGTACTTC. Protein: CATSTKIYSGSQSYEQYF.

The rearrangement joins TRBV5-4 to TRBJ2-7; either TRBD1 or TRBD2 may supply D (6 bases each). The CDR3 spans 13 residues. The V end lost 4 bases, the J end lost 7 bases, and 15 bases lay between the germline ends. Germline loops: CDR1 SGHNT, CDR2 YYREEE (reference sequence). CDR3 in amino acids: CASSTGGPTEQYF. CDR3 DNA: TGTGCCAGCAGCACCGGGGGCCCTACAGAGCAGTACTTC.

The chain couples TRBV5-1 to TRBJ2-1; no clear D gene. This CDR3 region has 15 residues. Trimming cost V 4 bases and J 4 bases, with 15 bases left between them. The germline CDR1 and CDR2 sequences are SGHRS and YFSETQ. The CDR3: CASSADNPPYNEQFF. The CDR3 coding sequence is TGCGCCAGCAGCGCTGACAACCCCCCTTACAATGAGCAGTTCTTC.

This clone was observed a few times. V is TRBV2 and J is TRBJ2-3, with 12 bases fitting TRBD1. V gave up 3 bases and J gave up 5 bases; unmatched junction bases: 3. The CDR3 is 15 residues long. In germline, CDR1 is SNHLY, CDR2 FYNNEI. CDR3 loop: CASSEGQGAGDTQYF. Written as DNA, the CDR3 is TGTGCCAGCAGTGAGGGACAGGGGGCCGGAGATACGCAGTATTTT.

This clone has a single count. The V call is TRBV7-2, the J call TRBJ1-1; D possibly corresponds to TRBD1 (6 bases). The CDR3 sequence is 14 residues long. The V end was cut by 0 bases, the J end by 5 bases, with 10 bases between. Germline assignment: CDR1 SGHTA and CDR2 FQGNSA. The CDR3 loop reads CASSLAHRETEAFF. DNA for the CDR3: TGTGCCAGCAGCTTAGCCCACAGGGAAACTGAAGCTTTCTTT.

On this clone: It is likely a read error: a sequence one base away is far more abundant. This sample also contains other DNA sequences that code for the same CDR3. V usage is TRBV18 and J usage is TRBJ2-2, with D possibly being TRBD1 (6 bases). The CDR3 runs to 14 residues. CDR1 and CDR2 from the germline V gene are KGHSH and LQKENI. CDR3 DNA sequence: TGTGCCAGCTCGCCAACCCGGGACACCTCGGAGCTGTTTTTC. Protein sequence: CASSPTRDTSELFF.

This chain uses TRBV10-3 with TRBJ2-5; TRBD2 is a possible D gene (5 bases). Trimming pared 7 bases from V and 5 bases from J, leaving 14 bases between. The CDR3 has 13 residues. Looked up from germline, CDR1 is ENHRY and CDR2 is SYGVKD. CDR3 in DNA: TGTGCCATCACCCTAGGACTGGGGGAGACCCAGTACTTC. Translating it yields CAITLGLGETQYF.

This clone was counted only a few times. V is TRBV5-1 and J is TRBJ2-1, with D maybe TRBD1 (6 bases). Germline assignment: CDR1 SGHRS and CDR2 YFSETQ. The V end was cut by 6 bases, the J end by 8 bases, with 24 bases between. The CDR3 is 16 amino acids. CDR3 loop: CASTSSGTSQWDEQFF. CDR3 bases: TGCGCCAGCACCTCGTCCGGGACATCCCAGTGGGATGAGCAGTTCTTC.

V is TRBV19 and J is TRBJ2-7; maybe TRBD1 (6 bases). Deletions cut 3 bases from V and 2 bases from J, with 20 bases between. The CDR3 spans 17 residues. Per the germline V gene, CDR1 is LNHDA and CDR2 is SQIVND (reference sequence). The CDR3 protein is CASSIFRGQQPTYEQYF. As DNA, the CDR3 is TGTGCCAGTAGTATTTTCAGGGGACAACAACCTACCTACGAGCAGTACTTC.

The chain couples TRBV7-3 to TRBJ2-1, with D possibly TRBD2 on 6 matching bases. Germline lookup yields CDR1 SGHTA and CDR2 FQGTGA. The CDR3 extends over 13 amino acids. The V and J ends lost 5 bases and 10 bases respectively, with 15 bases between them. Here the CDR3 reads CASSVTRVSEQFF. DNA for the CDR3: TGTGCCAGCAGCGTGACTAGGGTAAGCGAGCAGTTCTTC.

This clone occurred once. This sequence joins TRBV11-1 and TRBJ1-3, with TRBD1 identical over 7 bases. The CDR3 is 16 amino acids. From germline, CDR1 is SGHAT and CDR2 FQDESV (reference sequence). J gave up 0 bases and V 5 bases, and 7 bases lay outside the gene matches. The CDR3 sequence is CASSARDSYSGNTIYF. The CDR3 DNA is TGTGCCAGCAGCGCACGGGACAGCTACTCTGGAAACACCATATATTTT.

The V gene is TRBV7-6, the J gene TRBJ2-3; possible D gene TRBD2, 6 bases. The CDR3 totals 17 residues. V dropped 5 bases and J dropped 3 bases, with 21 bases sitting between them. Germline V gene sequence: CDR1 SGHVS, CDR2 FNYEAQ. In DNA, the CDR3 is TGTGCCAGCAGCAGCTTATTTGGAGGGAGAGGGACAGATACGCAGTATTTT. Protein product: CASSSLFGGRGTDTQYF.

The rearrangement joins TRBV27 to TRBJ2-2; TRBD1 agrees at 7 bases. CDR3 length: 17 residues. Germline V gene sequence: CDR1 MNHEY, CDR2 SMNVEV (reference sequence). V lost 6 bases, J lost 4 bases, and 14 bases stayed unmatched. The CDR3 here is CASRSRQGARVTGELFF. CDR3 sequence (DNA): TGTGCCAGCAGATCTAGACAGGGTGCCCGAGTCACCGGGGAGCTGTTTTTT.

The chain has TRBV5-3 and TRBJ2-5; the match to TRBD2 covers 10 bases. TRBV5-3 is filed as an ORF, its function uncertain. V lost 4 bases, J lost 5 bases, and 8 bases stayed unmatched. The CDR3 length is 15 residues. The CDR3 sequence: CARSRKLAGCETQYF. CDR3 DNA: TGTGCCAGAAGCCGGAAACTAGCGGGATGTGAGACCCAGTACTTC.

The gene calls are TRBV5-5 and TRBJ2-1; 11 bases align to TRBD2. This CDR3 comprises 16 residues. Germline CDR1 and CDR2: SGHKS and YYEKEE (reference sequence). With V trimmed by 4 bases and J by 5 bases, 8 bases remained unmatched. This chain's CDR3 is CASSPLTSGVNNEQFF. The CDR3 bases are TGTGCCAGCAGCCCCTTGACTAGCGGGGTTAACAATGAGCAGTTCTTC.

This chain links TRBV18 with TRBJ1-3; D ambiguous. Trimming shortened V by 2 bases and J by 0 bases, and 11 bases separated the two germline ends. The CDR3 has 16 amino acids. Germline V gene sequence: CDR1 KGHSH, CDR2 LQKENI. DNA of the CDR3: TGTGCCAGCTCACCAAGCAGCCCGGGCTCTGGAAACACCATATATTTT. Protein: CASSPSSPGSGNTIYF.

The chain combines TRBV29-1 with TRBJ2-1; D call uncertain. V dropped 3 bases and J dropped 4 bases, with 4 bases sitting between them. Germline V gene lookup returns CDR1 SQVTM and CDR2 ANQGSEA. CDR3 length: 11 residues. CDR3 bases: TGCAGCGTTGACCAGTACAATGAGCAGTTCTTC. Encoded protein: CSVDQYNEQFF.

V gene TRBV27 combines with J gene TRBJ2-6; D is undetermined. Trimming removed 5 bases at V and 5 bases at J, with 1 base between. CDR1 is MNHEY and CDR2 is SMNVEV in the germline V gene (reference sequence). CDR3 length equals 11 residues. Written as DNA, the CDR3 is TGTGCCAGCAGTAGGGCCAACGTCCTGACTTTC. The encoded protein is CASSRANVLTF. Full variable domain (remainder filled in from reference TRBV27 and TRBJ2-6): EAQVTQNPRYLITVTGKKLTVTCSQNMNHEYMSWYRQDPGLGLRQIYYSMNVEVTDKGDVPEGYKVSRKEKRNFPLILESPSPNQTSLYFCASSRANVLTFGAGSRLTVL.

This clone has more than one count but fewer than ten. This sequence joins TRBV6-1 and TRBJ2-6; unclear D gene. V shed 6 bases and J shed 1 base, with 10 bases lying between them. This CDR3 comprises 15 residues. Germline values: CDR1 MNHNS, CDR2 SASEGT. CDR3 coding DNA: TGTGCCAGCAGGATGAGCATATCTGGGGCCAACGTCCTGACTTTC. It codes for CASRMSISGANVLTF.

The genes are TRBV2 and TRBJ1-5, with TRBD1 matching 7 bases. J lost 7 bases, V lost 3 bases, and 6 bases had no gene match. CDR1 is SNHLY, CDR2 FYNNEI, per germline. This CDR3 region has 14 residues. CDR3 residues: CASSDSGGLQPQHF. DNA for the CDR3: TGTGCCAGCAGTGATTCAGGGGGACTGCAGCCCCAGCATTTT.

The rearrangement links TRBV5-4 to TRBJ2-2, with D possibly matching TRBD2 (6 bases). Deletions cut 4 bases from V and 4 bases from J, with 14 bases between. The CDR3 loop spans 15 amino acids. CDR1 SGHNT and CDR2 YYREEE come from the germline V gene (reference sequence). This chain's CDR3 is CASSKGTGPTGELFF. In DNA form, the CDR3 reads TGTGCCAGCAGCAAAGGGACTGGGCCCACCGGGGAGCTGTTTTTT.

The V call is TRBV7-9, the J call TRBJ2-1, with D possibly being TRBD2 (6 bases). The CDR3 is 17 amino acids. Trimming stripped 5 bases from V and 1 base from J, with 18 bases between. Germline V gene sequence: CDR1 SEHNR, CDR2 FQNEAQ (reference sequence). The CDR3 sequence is CASSGTVPGTSYNEQFF. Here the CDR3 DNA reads TGTGCCAGCAGCGGAACCGTTCCCGGGACTTCCTACAATGAGCAGTTCTTC.

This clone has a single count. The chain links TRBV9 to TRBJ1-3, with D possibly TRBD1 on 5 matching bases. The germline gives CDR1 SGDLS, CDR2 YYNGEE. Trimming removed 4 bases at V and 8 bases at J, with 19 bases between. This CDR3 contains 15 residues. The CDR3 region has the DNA TGTGCCAGCAGCATAGGAGACAGCTTGACGGACACCATATATTTT. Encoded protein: CASSIGDSLTDTIYF.

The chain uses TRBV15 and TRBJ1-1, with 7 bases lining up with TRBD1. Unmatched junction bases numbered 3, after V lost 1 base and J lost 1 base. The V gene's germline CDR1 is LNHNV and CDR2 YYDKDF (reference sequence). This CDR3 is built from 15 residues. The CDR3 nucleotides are TGTGCCACCAGCAGAGGGGACAGATCGAACACTGAAGCTTTCTTT. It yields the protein CATSRGDRSNTEAFF.

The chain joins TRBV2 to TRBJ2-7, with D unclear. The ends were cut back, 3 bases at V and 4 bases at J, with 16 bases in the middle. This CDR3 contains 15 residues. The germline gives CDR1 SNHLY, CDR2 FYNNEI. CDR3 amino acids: CASSEVPSLAYEQYF. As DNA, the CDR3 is TGTGCCAGCAGTGAGGTCCCCAGCCTGGCTTACGAGCAGTACTTC.